Listed below are T cell receptor beta chains from one sample, sequenced in a study of cytomegalovirus exposure and HLA in healthy donors. Sequencing was performed with immunoSEQ multiplex PCR; in TCRdb, only in-frame clones are kept and a portion is missing. The repertoire holds around 100,000 clones, 84% seen once, with 0.9% to 1.5% in the top ten. Source material: PBMCs. All receptors come from a woman aged 18-29 years in good health and CMV-seronegative. The CDR3 runs from the conserved cysteine through the conserved F or W. Each record gives: J gene, clone size, D gene, V gene, CDR3 DNA, CDR3 protein. The D gene is left open where the match is weak. Rows may omit the clone size; those that give it use once, few, many or a size class.

TRBJ1-1 | once | NA | TRBV27 | TGTGCCAGCAGTTTAGAGCCAGGGTGGGCGAACACTGAAGCTTTCTTT | CASSLEPGWANTEAFF
TRBJ2-3 | NA | NA | TRBV7-3 | TGTGCCAGCAGCCTTTCGAGCGGGACATCAGATACGCAGTATTTT | CASSLSSGTSDTQYF
TRBJ2-5 | NA | NA | TRBV27 | TGTGCCAGCAGTTTATTCGGGAAAGAGACCCAGTACTTC | CASSLFGKETQYF
TRBJ2-6 | NA | NA | TRBV6-6 | TGTGCCAGCAGTAACCTAAAATCTGGGGCCAACGTCCTGACTTTC | CASSNLKSGANVLTF
TRBJ2-1 | NA | NA | TRBV7-9 | TGTGCCAGCAGCCATTCCGGGACACTTCGTAAGAGCTCCTACAATGAGCAGTTCTTC | CASSHSGTLRKSSYNEQFF
TRBJ2-1 | NA | TRBD2 | TRBV5-1 | TGCGCCAGCAGCTCGCTAGCGGGGGAAAGCGATGAGCAGTTCTTC | CASSSLAGESDEQFF
TRBJ2-2 | NA | TRBD1 | TRBV5-1 | TGCGCCAGCAGCTTAGGGGACAGGGCGAACACCGGGGAGCTGTTTTTT | CASSLGDRANTGELFF
TRBJ2-2 | NA | NA | TRBV6-5 | TGTGCCAGCAGTTACTCGATGGGACAGAACACCGGGGAGCTGTTTTTT | CASSYSMGQNTGELFF
TRBJ2-5 | NA | NA | TRBV2 | TGTGCCAGCACAGGGGATGGGGAGACCCAGTACTTC | CASTGDGETQYF
TRBJ1-5 | NA | NA | TRBV30 | TGTGCCTGGACCCAGGGAGGGAAGGGCAATCAGCCCCAGCATTTT | CAWTQGGKGNQPQHF
TRBJ2-2 | NA | NA | TRBV9 | TGTGCCAGCAGAACAACTAGCACCGGGGAGCTGTTTTTT | CASRTTSTGELFF
TRBJ2-4 | NA | NA | TRBV7-2 | TGTGCCAGCAGCTTAGAGCCAACAAACATTCAGTACTTC | CASSLEPTNIQYF
TRBJ2-1 | NA | TRBD2 | TRBV10-3 | TGTGCCATCAGTGGTTTTCTAGCGGGAGGTCACAATGAGCAGTTCTTC | CAISGFLAGGHNEQFF
TRBJ1-1 | NA | TRBD1 | TRBV28 | TGTGCCAGCAGGTCACCGGGACAGGGAACTGAAGCTTTCTTT | CASRSPGQGTEAFF
TRBJ1-2 | once | NA | TRBV6-5 | TGTGCCAGCGGGAGGGACTATGGCTACACCTTC | CASGRDYGYTF
TRBJ2-7 | NA | NA | TRBV29-1 | TGCAGCGGTATTGAGGCCTACGAGCAGTACTTC | CSGIEAYEQYF
TRBJ2-7 | few | NA | TRBV11-2 | TGTGCCAGCAGCTTAGACCGCTACGAGCAGTACTTC | CASSLDRYEQYF
TRBJ2-7 | NA | TRBD1 | TRBV7-2 | TGTGCCAGCAGGAGGAGACAGGGGGAGCAGTACTTC | CASRRRQGEQYF